This T cell receptor beta chain was documented in a study of T cells after yellow fever vaccination. Study observations and caveats: Post-booster repertoires contained most primary-vaccination clones again (roughly 95% CD4, 85% to 90% CD8). Bulk-population clonotypes that are abundant could appear as contaminants in FACS-sorted repertoires.

Synthesis of TCR cDNA relied on 5'RACE template switching, which attached a universal primer site and UMIs. TCRdb ran MiXCR on the 5' RACE reads and lists one entry per CDR3 protein. The table records fewer than 400,000 distinct CDR3 sequences, roughly 6.1% of them present only once. Remarks on this clonotype: Its antigen is currently unknown.

CDR1 and CDR2 from the germline V gene are WSHSY and SAAADI. The V and J ends lost 3 bases and 3 bases respectively, with 15 bases between them. This CDR3 contains 15 residues. The chain employs TRBV10-2 and TRBJ2-7; D ambiguous. The sequencing used PBMCs, collected 5 days after the yellow fever booster vaccination. The receptor's source is a man under 40 who received the YFV17D yellow fever vaccine. CDR3 residues: CASSEGGNPIYEQYF. The DNA of the CDR3 is TGCGCCAGCAGTGAAGGCGGAAATCCCATCTACGAGCAGTACTTC.